This T cell receptor beta chain was retrieved from a study of patients and donors after allogeneic stem cell transplantation. Only a few counts were recorded for this clonotype. TCRdb independently ran MiXCR on the RT-PCR reads; one entry per CDR3 protein. The profile shows approximately 150,000 distinct CDR3 sequences, about a quarter of them singletons. The germline V gene encodes CDR1 DFQATT and CDR2 SNEGSKA (reference sequence). The V end was cut by 0 bases, the J end by 3 bases, with 7 bases between. The CDR3 totals 13 residues. Material for sequencing was blood, either unsorted or a sorted T cell fraction (not recorded which). The TCR originated in a human donor who was either an allogeneic HSCT recipient or a stem cell or donor lymphocyte infusion donor (not recorded which). It is not recorded whose cells these are; they may come from a transplant donor. The rearrangement joins TRBV20-1 to TRBJ2-3, with no clear D. Here the CDR3 reads CSARDQQTDTQYF. CDR3 DNA sequence: TGCAGTGCTAGAGATCAGCAGACAGATACGCAGTATTTT.